This T cell receptor (beta chain) comes out of a study of blood T cell repertoires in COVID-19. As for the study in general: Samples taken during acute and convalescent COVID-19 were collected in the United States, Italy and Spain. In each case, the material was cDNA or gDNA derived from T cells, B-cell-depleted T cells, or PBMCs.

Authors' processing steps: Amplification of reference gene primers provided the estimated nucleated cell counts. TCRdb keeps only in-frame clones here, not all; method: immunoSEQ multiplex PCR. V and J calls plus clone size are reproduced from that table; the DNA served to infer D and trimming. The table includes under 450,000 clones, around 88% detected once. The CDR3 is made up of 15 amino acids. V lost 4 bases and J lost 4, with 16 bases in between. CDR1 MNHEY and CDR2 SVGAGI come from the germline V gene. Seattle patient enrollment occurred during active infection, with longitudinal follow-up thereafter.

The chain has TRBV6-5 and TRBJ1-1; no definite D call. This receptor was obtained from a woman between 50 and 59 years old with COVID-19, enrolled during active disease. Input material: peripheral blood. The CDR3, as DNA: TGTGCCAGCAGTTGGGTCTCGGGAACCAGCACTGAAGCTTTCTTT. This encodes CASSWVSGTSTEAFF.